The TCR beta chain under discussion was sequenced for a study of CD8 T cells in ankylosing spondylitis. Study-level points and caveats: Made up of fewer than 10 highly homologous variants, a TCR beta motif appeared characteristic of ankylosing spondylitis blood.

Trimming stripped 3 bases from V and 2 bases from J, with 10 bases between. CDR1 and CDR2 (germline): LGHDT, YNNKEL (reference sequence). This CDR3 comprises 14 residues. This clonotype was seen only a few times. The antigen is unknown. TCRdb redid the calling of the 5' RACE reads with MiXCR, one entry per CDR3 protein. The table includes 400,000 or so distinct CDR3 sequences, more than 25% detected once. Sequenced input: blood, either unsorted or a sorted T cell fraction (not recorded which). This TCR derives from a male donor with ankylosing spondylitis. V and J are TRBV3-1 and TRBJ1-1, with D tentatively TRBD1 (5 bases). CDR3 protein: CASSQTTANTEAFF. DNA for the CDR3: TGTGCCAGCAGCCAGACGACAGCAAACACTGAAGCTTTCTTT. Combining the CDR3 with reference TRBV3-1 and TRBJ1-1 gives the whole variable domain DTAVSQTPKYLVTQMGNDKSIKCEQNLGHDTMYWYKQDSKKFLKIMFSYNNKELIINETVPNRFSPKSPDKAHLNLHINSLELGDSAVYFCASSQTTANTEAFFGQGTRLTVV.